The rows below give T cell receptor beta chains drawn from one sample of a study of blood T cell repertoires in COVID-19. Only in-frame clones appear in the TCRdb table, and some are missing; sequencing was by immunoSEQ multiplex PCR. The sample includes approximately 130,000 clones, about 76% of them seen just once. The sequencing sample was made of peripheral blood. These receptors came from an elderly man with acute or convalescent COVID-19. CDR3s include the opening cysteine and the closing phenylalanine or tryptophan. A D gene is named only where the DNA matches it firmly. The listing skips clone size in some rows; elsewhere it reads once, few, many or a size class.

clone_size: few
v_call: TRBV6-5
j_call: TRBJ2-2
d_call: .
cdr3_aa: CASRTGSTGELFF
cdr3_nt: TGTGCCAGCAGAACAGGGAGCACCGGGGAGCTGTTTTTT

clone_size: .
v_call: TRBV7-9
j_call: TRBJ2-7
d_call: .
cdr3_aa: CASSPTFGGANHISYEQYF
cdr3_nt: TGTGCCAGCAGCCCTACCTTTGGAGGGGCCAATCATATCTCCTACGAGCAGTACTTC

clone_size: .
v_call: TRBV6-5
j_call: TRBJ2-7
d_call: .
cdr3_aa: CASSYDRISSYEQYF
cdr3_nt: TGTGCCAGCAGTTACGACAGGATAAGCTCCTACGAGCAGTACTTC

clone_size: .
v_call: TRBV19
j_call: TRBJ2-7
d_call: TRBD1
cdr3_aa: CATRVGGQGITYEQYF
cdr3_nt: TGTGCCACCAGAGTGGGAGGACAGGGGATAACCTACGAGCAGTACTTC

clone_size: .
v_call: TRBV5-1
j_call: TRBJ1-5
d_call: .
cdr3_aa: CASSLEGIGNQPQHF
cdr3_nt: TGCGCCAGCAGCTTGGAGGGGATAGGCAATCAGCCCCAGCATTTT

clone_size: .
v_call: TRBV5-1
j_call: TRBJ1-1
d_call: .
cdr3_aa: CASSALSGLNTEAFF
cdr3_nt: TGCGCCAGCAGCGCCCTCTCGGGGTTGAACACTGAAGCTTTCTTT

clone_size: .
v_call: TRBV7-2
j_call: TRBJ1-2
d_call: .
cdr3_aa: CASSSLIGGRYGYTF
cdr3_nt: TGTGCCAGCAGCTCCCTCATTGGAGGGCGTTATGGCTACACCTTC

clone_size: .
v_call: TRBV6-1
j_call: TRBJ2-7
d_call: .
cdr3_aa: CASSESQNYEQYF
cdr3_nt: TGTGCCAGCAGTGAAAGTCAGAACTACGAGCAGTACTTC

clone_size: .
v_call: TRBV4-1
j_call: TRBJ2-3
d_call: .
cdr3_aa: CASSHPGLSTDTQYF
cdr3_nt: TGCGCCAGCAGCCACCCGGGACTGAGCACAGATACGCAGTATTTT

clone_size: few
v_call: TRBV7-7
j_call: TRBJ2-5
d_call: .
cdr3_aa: CASSLGYRSGAFQETQYF
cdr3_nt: TGTGCCAGCAGCTTAGGTTATCGTAGTGGAGCCTTCCAAGAGACCCAGTACTTC

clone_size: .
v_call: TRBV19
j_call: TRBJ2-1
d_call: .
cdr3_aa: CASSIVALDTLSYNEQFF
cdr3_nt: TGTGCCAGTAGTATAGTAGCGCTAGATACCTTAAGTTACAATGAGCAGTTCTTC